The 23 T cell receptor beta chains presented below share a single source sample, sequenced in a study of blood T cells in healthy people across ages. Through a sample-barcoded 5' primer and a J-beta primer mix, a second PCR was run for about 6 to 12 cycles. TCRdb called the 5' RACE reads again in MiXCR, with one record for every CDR3 protein. The repertoire has 850,000 to 1,000,000 distinct CDR3 sequences, roughly 51% of them found once; the top ten carry about a fifth. The sequencing input was blood. The receptors come from a woman in her sixties or seventies in good health.

Many counts were recorded for this clonotype. The gene calls are TRBV7-9 and TRBJ2-6, with a tentative D call TRBD1 (6 bases). Looked up from germline, CDR1 is SEHNR and CDR2 is FQNEAQ (reference sequence). V was clipped by 7 bases and J by 3 bases, with 7 bases between them. The CDR3 spans 13 residues. CDR3 sequence reads: CASTGVGANVLTF. CDR3 in DNA: TGTGCCAGCACAGGGGTTGGGGCCAACGTCCTGACTTTC.

This clonotype was detected a few times. The chain has TRBV28 and TRBJ1-2, with D possibly TRBD1 on 5 matching bases. With 2 bases removed from V and 0 bases from J, the gap between germline ends came to 22 bases. Per the germline V gene, CDR1 is MDHEN and CDR2 is SYDVKM. The CDR3 consists of 19 residues. CDR3 sequence reads: CASSLPGTLGGRTNYGYTF. CDR3 DNA sequence: TGTGCCAGCAGTTTACCAGGGACGCTCGGAGGGCGGACTAACTATGGCTACACCTTC.

V is TRBV28 and J is TRBJ2-3; 8 bases match TRBD2. Germline loops: CDR1 MDHEN, CDR2 SYDVKM. The CDR3 extends over 15 amino acids. V shed 4 bases and J 11 bases; nucleotides not matched to a gene: 14. CDR3 bases: TGTGCCAGCAGTTGGACTAGCCCAAGTGTGGATGAGCAGTATTTT. Its translation is CASSWTSPSVDEQYF.

The V call is TRBV3-1, the J call TRBJ2-7, with D perhaps TRBD2 (7 bases). The CDR3 length is 15 residues. V dropped 1 base and J dropped 7 bases, with 17 bases sitting between them. In germline, CDR1 is LGHDT, CDR2 YNNKEL (reference sequence). CDR3 coding DNA: TGTGCCAGCAGCCAAGTCCTGGGGGGGCTTGGAGAGCAGTACTTC. Its translation is CASSQVLGGLGEQYF.

The rearrangement uses TRBV27 and TRBJ2-1; the match to TRBD2 covers 14 bases. V dropped 6 bases and J dropped 1; count of bases not matched to a gene: 11. In germline, CDR1 is MNHEY, CDR2 SMNVEV (reference sequence). The CDR3 spans 19 residues. The chain's CDR3 is CASSRPGLAGGGSYNEQFF. The CDR3 nucleotides are TGTGCCAGCAGCCGCCCCGGACTAGCGGGAGGAGGTTCCTACAATGAGCAGTTCTTC.

The gene calls are TRBV6-5 and TRBJ2-1; possibly TRBD1 for D (5 bases). There are 12 residues in the CDR3. Germline V gene lookup returns CDR1 MNHEY and CDR2 SVGAGI. V lost 4 bases to trimming and J lost 8 bases, with 9 bases between them. CDR3 nucleotides: TGTGCCAGCAGTTCCAGGGCTTATGAGCAGTTCTTC. It is translated as CASSSRAYEQFF.

The chain recombines TRBV19 with TRBJ2-1; 9 nucleotides agree with TRBD1. CDR1 LNHDA and CDR2 SQIVND come from the germline V gene (reference sequence). The CDR3 covers 14 residues. J lost 7 bases, V lost 7 bases, and 8 bases had no gene match. DNA for the CDR3: TGTGCCAGTACCGACCGGGACAGGGTAAATGAGCAGTTCTTC. Amino acid sequence: CASTDRDRVNEQFF.

Worth noting for this clonotype: One base away lies a much larger clone, so this may be a sequencing read error. In DNA form, the CDR3 reads TGCGCCGGCAGCTTGGTCGGGACTAGTGTGGAAGATACGCAGTATTTT. Encoded protein: CAGSLVGTSVEDTQYF. This rearrangement joins TRBV5-1 to TRBJ2-3, with 8 bases lining up with TRBD2. The CDR3 covers 16 residues. The V gene's germline CDR1 is SGHRS and CDR2 YFSETQ.

This clonotype showed up just a few times. J is TRBJ2-7 and V is TRBV7-9, with no clear D. Germline CDR1 and CDR2: SEHNR and FQNEAQ (reference sequence). CDR3 size: 15 residues. V was trimmed by 5 bases and J by 5 bases, leaving 19 bases between them. CDR3 amino acids: CASSQPRVGLHEQYF. As DNA, the CDR3 is TGTGCCAGCAGCCAACCTCGGGTGGGGTTACACGAGCAGTACTTC.

The chain combines TRBV6-2 or TRBV6-3 with TRBJ2-7; D unresolved. Trimming shortened V by 6 bases and J by 5 bases, and 14 bases separated the two germline ends. The CDR3 runs to 13 residues. CDR1 is MNHEY and CDR2 is SVGEGT in the germline V gene. The CDR3 DNA reads TGTGCCAGCAGGGAACGTGTGCCTGACGAGCAGTACTTC. It yields the protein CASRERVPDEQYF.

This clonotype was seen only a few times. This chain connects TRBV5-1 to TRBJ2-7; the D gene is possibly TRBD2 (6 bases). V lost 2 bases and J lost 2, with 14 bases in between. The CDR3 is made up of 15 amino acids. Germline V gives CDR1 SGHRS, CDR2 YFSETQ. CDR3 in DNA: TGCGCCAGCAGCTTCGTCGCGGGGAATACCTACGAGCAGTACTTC. It codes for CASSFVAGNTYEQYF.

V is TRBV6-5 and J is TRBJ2-5; maybe TRBD1 (6 bases). CDR1 is MNHEY and CDR2 is SVGAGI in the germline V gene. Trimming stripped 6 bases from V and 11 bases from J, with 25 bases between. This CDR3 is built from 15 residues. The CDR3 bases are TGTGCCAGCAGCCACAGGGAACGGGGCTACAATGAGCAGTACTTC. Translating gives CASSHRERGYNEQYF.

This chain uses TRBV5-5 with TRBJ2-4; D is perhaps TRBD2 (5 bases). The end of the DNA aligns better with TRBJ2-5, so the J call may be wrong. Germline V gives CDR1 SGHKS, CDR2 YYEKEE (reference sequence). This CDR3 comprises 15 residues. In nucleotides, the CDR3 is TGTGCCAGCAGCTTGTCGGGGTACAATCAAGAGACCCAGTACTTC. This gives the protein CASSLSGYNQETQYF.

This sequence joins TRBV6-2 or TRBV6-3 and TRBJ2-1; 9 bases match TRBD2. The junction had 5 bases not matched to a gene; V was cut back by 6 bases and J by 5 bases. Germline values: CDR1 MNHEY, CDR2 SVGEGT. CDR3 length: 14 residues. The CDR3 bases are TGTGCCAGCAGCCATAGCGGGAGCCACAATGAGCAGTTCTTC. This translates into CASSHSGSHNEQFF.

This chain links TRBV12-3 or TRBV12-4 with TRBJ2-5, with 9 bases matching TRBD2. The better agreement between TRBJ2-7 and the DNA end casts doubt on the J call. This CDR3 is 15 amino acids long. In DNA, the CDR3 is TGTGCCAGCAGTTTATGGCTAGCGGGATCCTACGAGCAGTACTTC. Residues: CASSLWLAGSYEQYF.

The chain is built from TRBV20-1 and TRBJ2-3; D might be TRBD1 or TRBD2, each matching 7 bases. Deletions cut 2 bases from V and 0 bases from J, with 21 bases between. Per the germline V gene, CDR1 is DFQATT and CDR2 is SNEGSKA (reference sequence). This CDR3 contains 18 residues. Written as DNA, the CDR3 is TGCAGTGCTAGAACTCGACAGGGAGGGGGCCCAAGCACAGATACGCAGTATTTT. Encoded protein: CSARTRQGGGPSTDTQYF.

The rearrangement uses TRBV7-9 and TRBJ2-7; the match to TRBD2 covers 8 bases. The length of the CDR3 is 15 residues. CDR1 and CDR2 from the germline V gene are SEHNR and FQNEAQ (reference sequence). The V gene end was trimmed by 5 bases and the J gene end by 3 bases; junction bases not matched to a gene: 9. This CDR3 is CASSHLREGLYEQYF. The CDR3 DNA reads as TGTGCCAGCAGCCACCTCCGGGAGGGTCTCTACGAGCAGTACTTC.

The chain links TRBV7-2 to TRBJ2-7; no definite D call. V dropped 1 base and J dropped 5 bases, with 9 bases sitting between them. Germline V lookup: CDR1 SGHTA, CDR2 FQGNSA. The CDR3 has 13 residues. CDR3 amino acids: CASSLGQPNEQYF. CDR3 coding DNA: TGTGCCAGCAGCTTAGGGCAGCCCAACGAGCAGTACTTC.

The chain joins TRBV4-1 to TRBJ2-6, with unresolved D. CDR1 MGHRA and CDR2 YSYEKL come from the germline V gene. V gave up 3 bases and J gave up 0 bases, with 12 bases separating them. The CDR3 has 17 amino acids. The CDR3 loop reads CASSHVTGFSGANVLTF. As DNA, the CDR3 is TGCGCCAGCAGCCACGTAACTGGATTCTCTGGGGCCAACGTCCTGACTTTC.

This rearrangement joins TRBV3-1 to TRBJ2-7, with a weak D call TRBD1 (5 bases). The length of the CDR3 is 13 residues. Germline lookup yields CDR1 LGHDT and CDR2 YNNKEL (reference sequence). V lost 6 bases and J lost 1, with 10 bases in between. This CDR3 reads CASRQTASYEQYF. The CDR3 DNA reads TGTGCCAGCAGGCAGACAGCATCCTACGAGCAGTACTTC.

The chain employs TRBV24-1 and TRBJ2-1; 8 bases fit TRBD2. Germline V gene data show CDR1 as KGHDR and CDR2 as SFDVKD. The CDR3 is 16 residues long. J was trimmed by 2 bases and V by 1 base; bases with no gene match: 3. The CDR3 loop is CATSDLHGGAYNEQFF. The DNA of the CDR3 is TGTGCCACCAGTGATTTACACGGGGGGGCCTACAATGAGCAGTTCTTC.

V is TRBV7-3 and J is TRBJ2-3; D perhaps matches TRBD2 (5 bases). Germline assignment: CDR1 SGHTA and CDR2 FQGTGA. CDR3 length: 17 residues. V dropped 0 bases and J dropped 2 bases, with 15 bases sitting between them. The CDR3 coding sequence is TGTGCCAGCAGCTTAACGTCGTCGGCCGACTACACAGATACGCAGTATTTT. It codes for CASSLTSSADYTDTQYF.

The table lists this clonotype with a few counts. The chain carries TRBV28 and TRBJ2-4; D might be TRBD2 (5 bases). Germline CDR1 reads MDHEN; CDR2 reads SYDVKM. V shed 5 bases and J shed 3 bases, with 14 bases lying between them. The length of the CDR3 is 15 residues. In DNA, the CDR3 is TGTGCCAGCAGTGGATACGGGGATGTCAAAAACATTCAGTACTTC. Its translation: CASSGYGDVKNIQYF.